The clone carrying this TCR beta chain was seen ten or more times. What it binds is unknown. The sample originates from a study of regulatory T cells in long-lasting Graves disease. Study background: Over 5 years of antithyroid drugs with positive TSH receptor antibodies was taken to mean persistent Graves' disease.

To make TCR beta libraries, researchers used iRepertoire HTBI primers and Arm-PCR of CDR3 regions. One entry per CDR3 protein results from TCRdb running MiXCR on the multiplex PCR reads. The sample records around 510,000 distinct CDR3 sequences, roughly 20% being singletons. Whole-study results and caveats: Persistent disease exhibited a predilection for TRBV28, TRBJ1-2 and TRBJ2-5.

Documented time point: persistent/refractory GD, antithyroid drugs over 5 years with positive TRAb. From PBMCs, RNA was extracted and then used to make the TCR library. Roughly 9.8 milliliters of peripheral blood went into EDTA tubes. Germline values: CDR1 MNHNS, CDR2 SASEGT. Trimming pared 7 bases from V and 0 bases from J, leaving 9 bases between. The CDR3 has 13 amino acids. The chain has TRBV6-1 and TRBJ1-1; no clear D gene. The sequence derives from a female donor with Graves disease. Sequenced here: peripheral blood mononuclear cells (PBMCs), sampled when the disease was refractory, from a patient treated with antithyroid drugs. The chain's CDR3 is CASTSWMNTEAFF. The CDR3, as DNA: TGTGCCAGCACAAGTTGGATGAACACTGAAGCTTTCTTT.